This note documents a single T cell receptor beta chain sequence. The data originate from a study of CD8 T cells in ankylosing spondylitis. The CDR3 runs 14 residues. CDR1 is DFQATT, CDR2 SNEGSKA, per germline (reference sequence). The J segment lost 5 bases and the V segment lost 4 bases, leaving 7 bases of the junction unmatched. 5'-RACE, quantitative and with molecular barcodes, yielded the TCR beta libraries. Via MiXCR, TCRdb re-called the 5' RACE reads, giving one row per CDR3 protein. The table records about 150,000 distinct CDR3 sequences, roughly 30% of them present only once. The receptor comes from a male donor with ankylosing spondylitis. The chain links TRBV20-1 to TRBJ2-1; 8 positions match TRBD2. The sample was synovial fluid, either unsorted or a sorted T cell fraction (not recorded which). Written as DNA, the CDR3 is TGCAGTGCTACTAAGATAGCGGGGAACAATGAGCAGTTCTTC. The encoded protein is CSATKIAGNNEQFF.